The next 23 T cell receptor beta chains were all read from a single sample in a study of early T cells in non-severe SARS-CoV-2 infection. MiXCR, applied by TCRdb to the 5' RACE reads, yields one record per CDR3 protein. The data show approximately 100,000 distinct CDR3 sequences, 8% to 13% seen once. The material sequenced was whole blood. These receptors all stem from an adult who was a healthcare worker with PCR-confirmed SARS-CoV-2 infection or an uninfected control (not recorded which).

This chain joins TRBV11-2 and TRBJ2-7; 11 positions agree with TRBD1. From germline, CDR1 is SGHAT and CDR2 FQNNGV. The CDR3 is made up of 19 amino acids. J was trimmed by 6 bases and V by 4 bases; bases with no gene match: 20. The CDR3: CASSSSARSPRTGGSEQYF. The CDR3 coding sequence is TGTGCCAGCAGCTCCTCGGCCCGCAGCCCCCGGACAGGGGGCAGCGAGCAGTACTTC.

This clonotype was seen only a few times. This chain uses TRBV20-1 with TRBJ1-2; 8 bases are shared with TRBD1. The length of the CDR3 is 15 residues. Germline lookup yields CDR1 DFQATT and CDR2 SNEGSKA (reference sequence). V was clipped by 0 bases and J by 2 bases; unmatched bases: 5. The CDR3 reads CSARDTRQGNYGYTF. DNA for the CDR3: TGCAGTGCTAGAGATACGAGACAGGGGAACTATGGCTACACCTTC.

V gene TRBV19 combines with J gene TRBJ1-1; TRBD1 aligns across 10 bases. The CDR3 is made up of 16 amino acids. Germline V CDR1 and CDR2: LNHDA, SQIVND (reference sequence). Germline trimming cut 6 bases from V and 3 bases from J; bases unmatched to any gene: 10. This CDR3 reads CASRRDRGSRDTEAFF. The CDR3 coding sequence is TGTGCCAGTAGGCGGGACAGGGGATCGAGAGACACTGAAGCTTTCTTT.

J is TRBJ2-5 and V is TRBV20-1, with 8 bases matching TRBD1. The CDR3 spans 13 residues. Germline CDR1 and CDR2: DFQATT and SNEGSKA (reference sequence). Trimming cost V 5 bases and J 2 bases; bases outside gene matches: 4. The CDR3 here is CSAHRTGQETQYF. The CDR3, as DNA: TGCAGTGCTCATAGGACAGGGCAAGAGACCCAGTACTTC.

The chain has TRBV5-1 and TRBJ2-7, with 10 positions matching TRBD2. Germline V lookup: CDR1 SGHRS, CDR2 YFSETQ. This CDR3 region has 15 residues. The junction had 4 bases not matched to a gene; V was cut back by 4 bases and J by 0 bases. Here the CDR3 DNA reads TGCGCCAGCAGCGTAGCGGGGGGCAGCTCCTACGAGCAGTACTTC. Protein sequence: CASSVAGGSSYEQYF.

This clonotype occurred a few times. This rearrangement joins TRBV4-1 to TRBJ1-4; D is uncertain. This CDR3 contains 16 residues. The germline V and J ends were trimmed by 0 bases and 8 bases, with 16 bases remaining between them. Germline-derived CDR1 and CDR2 are MGHRA and YSYEKL. CDR3 amino acids: CASSQDLNGLREKLFF. CDR3 in DNA: TGCGCCAGCAGCCAAGATCTTAATGGACTGAGGGAAAAACTGTTTTTT.

There are many counts of this clonotype. The gene calls are TRBV14 and TRBJ2-1; 8 bases map to TRBD2. V shed 0 bases and J 5 bases; nucleotides not matched to a gene: 12. The CDR3 covers 18 residues. Germline V gives CDR1 SGHDN, CDR2 FVKESK. The CDR3 DNA reads as TGTGCCAGCAGCCAAGAACCCCTACTAGCGGCGGTAAACAATGAGCAGTTCTTC. Protein product: CASSQEPLLAAVNNEQFF.

The genes are TRBV29-1 and TRBJ2-1; 9 bases are a match to TRBD2. This CDR3 spans 15 amino acids. Germline CDR1 SQVTM, CDR2 ANQGSEA. J was trimmed by 1 base and V by 4 bases; bases with no gene match: 5. The CDR3 region is CSVGGAGGSYNEQFF. CDR3 sequence (DNA): TGCAGCGTTGGAGGGGCGGGAGGGTCCTACAATGAGCAGTTCTTC.

The chain carries TRBV2 and TRBJ2-3, with no clear D. The CDR3 is 11 amino acids. Germline V CDR1 and CDR2: SNHLY, FYNNEI. Trimming pared 0 bases from V and 5 bases from J, leaving 0 bases between. CDR3 region: CASSEADTQYF. The CDR3, as DNA: TGTGCCAGCAGTGAAGCAGATACGCAGTATTTT.

The rearrangement links TRBV29-1 to TRBJ1-1, with unresolved D. This CDR3 spans 11 amino acids. V lost 4 bases to trimming and J lost 12 bases, with 15 bases between them. The V gene's germline CDR1 is SQVTM and CDR2 ANQGSEA. DNA of the CDR3: TGCAGCGTTGTGGAGGAGGCACTTACTTTCTTT. Translated: CSVVEEALTFF.

V gene TRBV11-1 combines with J gene TRBJ2-3; weak D call: TRBD2 (5 bases). Deletions cut 6 bases from V and 4 bases from J, with 17 bases between. Germline values: CDR1 SGHAT, CDR2 FQDESV (reference sequence). CDR3 length: 15 amino acids. The CDR3 protein is CASSFSTEGADTQYF. DNA of the CDR3: TGTGCCAGCAGTTTTTCCACAGAGGGTGCAGATACGCAGTATTTT.

This clonotype occurred many times. The chain has TRBV29-1 and TRBJ1-4, with 7 bases matching TRBD1. The junction had 12 bases not matched to a gene; V was cut back by 7 bases and J by 7 bases. The CDR3 contains 14 residues. CDR1 and CDR2 from the germline V gene are SQVTM and ANQGSEA. CDR3 region: CSAAGDSEGEKLFF. CDR3 coding DNA: TGCAGCGCTGCCGGGGACAGCGAGGGTGAAAAACTGTTTTTT.

This chain uses TRBV6-5 with TRBJ2-7; TRBD1 might be the D (5 bases). V dropped 2 bases and J dropped 2 bases, with 10 bases sitting between them. The CDR3 consists of 14 residues. Germline values: CDR1 MNHEY, CDR2 SVGAGI. The CDR3 loop is CASSYGAATYEQYF. The CDR3 DNA sequence: TGTGCCAGCAGTTACGGGGCAGCGACCTACGAGCAGTACTTC.

This clonotype was counted many times. The gene calls are TRBV5-1 and TRBJ1-1; 10 bases are a match to TRBD1. Per germline, CDR1 SGHRS and CDR2 YFSETQ. The CDR3 is 13 amino acids. V trimming: 3 bases; J trimming: 8 bases; junction bases outside the gene matches: 4. Here the CDR3 reads CASSWGTGAEAFF. In DNA, the CDR3 is TGCGCCAGCAGCTGGGGGACAGGGGCCGAAGCTTTCTTT.

The CDR3 spells CSATGTGGNEQFF. The CDR3 DNA reads as TGCAGTGCAACCGGGACAGGGGGCAATGAGCAGTTCTTC. The V and J genes are TRBV20-1 and TRBJ2-1, with 11 positions matching TRBD1. V lost 6 bases, J lost 6 bases, and 4 bases stayed unmatched. The germline V gene encodes CDR1 DFQATT and CDR2 SNEGSKA (reference sequence). The CDR3 runs 13 residues.

In this sample, this clonotype turned up many times. The chain employs TRBV12-3 or TRBV12-4 and TRBJ1-3, with D unresolved. V gave up 6 bases and J gave up 10 bases, with 16 bases separating them. CDR3 length: 13 amino acids. The CDR3 here is CASRLSNVGTIYF. CDR3 coding DNA: TGTGCCAGCAGGTTAAGTAACGTGGGGACCATATATTTT.

Ten or more counts support this clonotype. This chain uses TRBV7-9 with TRBJ2-3; no clear D gene. The CDR3 covers 13 residues. Per germline, CDR1 SEHNR and CDR2 FQNEAQ (reference sequence). Between the trimmed V and J ends, which lost 5 bases and 2 bases, there was a span of 8 bases. CDR3 sequence (DNA): TGTGCCAGCAGCCACGGGCTCACAGATACGCAGTATTTT. Translating gives CASSHGLTDTQYF. The full variable domain, its missing parts supplied by reference TRBV7-9 and TRBJ2-3, is DTGVSQNPRHKITKRGQNVTFRCDPISEHNRLYWYRQTLGQGPEFLTYFQNEAQLEKSRLLSDRFSAERPKGSFSTLEIQRTEQGDSAMYLCASSHGLTDTQYFGPGTRLTVL.

The rearrangement joins TRBV19 to TRBJ1-2; possibly TRBD1 for D (5 bases). V was trimmed by 3 bases and J by 5 bases, leaving 10 bases between them. Per germline, CDR1 LNHDA and CDR2 SQIVND (reference sequence). There are 13 residues in the CDR3. The CDR3 loop reads CASSIRDGYGYTF. The CDR3 bases are TGTGCCAGTAGTATTCGGGACGGATATGGCTACACCTTC.

The chain carries TRBV6-5 and TRBJ2-7; the match to TRBD1 covers 8 bases. The CDR3 totals 14 residues. With 6 bases clipped from V and 2 bases from J, the junction kept 6 bases outside the gene matches. Per the germline V gene, CDR1 is MNHEY and CDR2 is SVGAGI. The CDR3 DNA reads TGTGCCAGCAGCTGGGCACAGGGGGCCTACGAGCAGTACTTC. It yields the protein CASSWAQGAYEQYF.

This clonotype came up a few times. J is TRBJ2-7 and V is TRBV20-1, with D tentatively TRBD1 or TRBD2 (5 bases each). Germline V gene lookup returns CDR1 DFQATT and CDR2 SNEGSKA (reference sequence). The V gene lost 1 base and the J gene lost 5 bases, with 12 bases spanning the gap. The CDR3 length is 13 residues. The CDR3 nucleotides are TGCAGTGCTAGAGTGGCAGGGAGAAACGAGCAGTACTTC. Its protein product is CSARVAGRNEQYF.

The chain couples TRBV25-1 to TRBJ1-2; D gene unclear. The CDR3 has 13 residues. The V end was cut by 5 bases, the J end by 5 bases, with 12 bases between. The germline V gene has CDR1 MGHDK and CDR2 SYGVNS. CDR3 residues: CASSSGPAYGYTF. The CDR3 DNA sequence: TGTGCCAGCAGTTCAGGTCCCGCTTATGGCTACACCTTC.

In this sample, this clonotype turned up a few times. The chain employs TRBV7-3 and TRBJ2-2; no clear D. Germline loops: CDR1 SGHTA, CDR2 FQGTGA. V was trimmed by 0 bases and J by 6 bases, leaving 5 bases between them. There are 13 residues in the CDR3. The CDR3 protein is CASSLTASGELFF. The CDR3 DNA follows: TGTGCCAGCAGCTTAACGGCGTCCGGGGAGCTGTTTTTT.

This clonotype was recorded a few times. CDR3 amino acids: CASSIPGTGSDTQYF. In DNA, the CDR3 is TGTGCCAGCAGCATCCCCGGGACAGGGTCGGATACGCAGTATTTT. The chain couples TRBV28 to TRBJ2-3; the match to TRBD1 covers 9 bases. Germline CDR1 reads MDHEN; CDR2 reads SYDVKM. The J segment lost 6 bases and the V segment lost 6 bases, leaving 10 bases of the junction unmatched. This CDR3 region has 15 residues.